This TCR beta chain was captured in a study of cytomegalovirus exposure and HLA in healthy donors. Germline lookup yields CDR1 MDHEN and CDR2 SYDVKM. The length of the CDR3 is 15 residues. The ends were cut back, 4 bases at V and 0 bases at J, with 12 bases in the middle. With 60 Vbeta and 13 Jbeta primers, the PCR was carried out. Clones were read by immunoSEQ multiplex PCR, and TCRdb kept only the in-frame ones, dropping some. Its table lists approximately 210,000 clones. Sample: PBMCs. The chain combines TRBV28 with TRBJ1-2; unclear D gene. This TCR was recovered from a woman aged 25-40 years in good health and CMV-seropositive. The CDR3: CASSSPTTSNYGYTF. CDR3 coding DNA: TGTGCCAGCAGTTCACCGACAACTTCTAACTATGGCTACACCTTC.